This T cell receptor beta chain was obtained from a study of T-cell reconstitution after alpha-beta-depleted transplantation in children. Overall study results and limits: It was newly produced T cells that mostly accounted for T-cell counts and diversity one year after transplant. For some patients, TCRbeta diversity was high at day 60 because of recipient T cells and thymic progenitors that survived.

This clonotype was seen only once. Its target is not known. This CDR3 comprises 15 residues. CDR1 is SGHRS and CDR2 is YFSETQ in the germline V gene. The germline V and J ends were trimmed by 2 bases and 2 bases, with 13 bases remaining between them. Researchers prepared the TCRbeta library using unique molecular identifiers, the study reports. In TCRdb, the PCR reads were re-called with MiXCR into one record per CDR3 protein. The data show a few hundred thousand distinct CDR3 sequences, roughly 30% seen once. The sequence was collected from a boy in the first two years of life with Wiskott-Aldrich syndrome, due to receive a stem cell transplant. The sequenced sample was PBMCs, obtained before TCRalphabeta/CD19-depleted stem cell transplant. The chain links TRBV5-1 to TRBJ1-1; maybe TRBD1 (6 bases). In nucleotides, the CDR3 is TGCGCCAGCAGCTTCCTGGCCGGGGGCAACACTGAAGCTTTCTTT. This codes for CASSFLAGGNTEAFF.